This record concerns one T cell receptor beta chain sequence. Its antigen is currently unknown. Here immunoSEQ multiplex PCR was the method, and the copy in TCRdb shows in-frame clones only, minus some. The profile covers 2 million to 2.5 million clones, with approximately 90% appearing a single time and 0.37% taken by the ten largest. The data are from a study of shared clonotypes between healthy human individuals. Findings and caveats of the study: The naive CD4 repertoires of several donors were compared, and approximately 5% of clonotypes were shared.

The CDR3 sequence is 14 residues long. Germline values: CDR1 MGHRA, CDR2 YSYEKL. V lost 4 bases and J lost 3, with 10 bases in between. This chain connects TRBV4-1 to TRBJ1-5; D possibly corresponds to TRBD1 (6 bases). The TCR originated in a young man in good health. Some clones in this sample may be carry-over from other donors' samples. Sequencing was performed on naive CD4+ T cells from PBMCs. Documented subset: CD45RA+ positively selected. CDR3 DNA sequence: TGCGCCAGCAGCCGGACAGCCCTCAATCAGCCCCAGCATTTT. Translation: CASSRTALNQPQHF.